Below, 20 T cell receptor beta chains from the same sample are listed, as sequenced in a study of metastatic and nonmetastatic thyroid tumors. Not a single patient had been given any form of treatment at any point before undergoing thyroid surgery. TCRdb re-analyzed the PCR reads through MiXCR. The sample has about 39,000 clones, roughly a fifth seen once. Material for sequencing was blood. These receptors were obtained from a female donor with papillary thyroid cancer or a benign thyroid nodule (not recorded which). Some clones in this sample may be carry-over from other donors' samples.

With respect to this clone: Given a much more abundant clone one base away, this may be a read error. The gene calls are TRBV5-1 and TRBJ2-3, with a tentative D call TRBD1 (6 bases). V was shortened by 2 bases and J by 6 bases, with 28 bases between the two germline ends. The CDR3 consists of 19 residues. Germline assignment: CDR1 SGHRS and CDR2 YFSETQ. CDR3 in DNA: TGCGCCAGCAGCTTACCAGCGGTACGGTTTTTCGAGAGGGGGGATACGCAGTATTTT. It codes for CASSLPAVRFFERGDTQYF.

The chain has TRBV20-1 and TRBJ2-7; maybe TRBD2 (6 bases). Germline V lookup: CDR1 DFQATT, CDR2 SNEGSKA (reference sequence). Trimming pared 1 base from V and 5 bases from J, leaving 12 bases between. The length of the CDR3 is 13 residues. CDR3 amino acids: CSARAGTLHEQYF. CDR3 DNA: TGCAGTGCTAGAGCCGGGACTCTTCACGAGCAGTACTTC.

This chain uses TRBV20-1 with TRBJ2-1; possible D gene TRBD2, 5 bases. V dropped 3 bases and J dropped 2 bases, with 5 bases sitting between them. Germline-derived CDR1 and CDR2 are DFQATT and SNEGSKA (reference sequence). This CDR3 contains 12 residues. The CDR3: CSASGAYNEQFF. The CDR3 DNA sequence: TGCAGTGCTAGCGGGGCCTACAATGAGCAGTTCTTC.

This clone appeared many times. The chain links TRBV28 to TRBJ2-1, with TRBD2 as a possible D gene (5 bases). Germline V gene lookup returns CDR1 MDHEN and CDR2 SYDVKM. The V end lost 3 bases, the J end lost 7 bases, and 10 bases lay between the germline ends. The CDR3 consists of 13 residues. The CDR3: CASSFQTKNEQFF. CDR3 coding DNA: TGTGCCAGCAGTTTCCAGACTAAGAATGAGCAGTTCTTC.

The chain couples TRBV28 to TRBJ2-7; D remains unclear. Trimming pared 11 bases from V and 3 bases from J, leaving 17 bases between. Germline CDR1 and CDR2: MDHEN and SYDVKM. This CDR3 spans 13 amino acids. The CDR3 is CAGTRLNLYEQYF. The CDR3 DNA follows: TGTGCCGGCACCCGTCTAAATCTCTACGAGCAGTACTTC.

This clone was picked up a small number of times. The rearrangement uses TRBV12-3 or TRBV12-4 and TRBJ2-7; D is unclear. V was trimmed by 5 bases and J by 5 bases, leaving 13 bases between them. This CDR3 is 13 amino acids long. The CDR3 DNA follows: TGTGCCAGCAGTCCCCAAGGGTTAGACGAGCAGTACTTC. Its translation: CASSPQGLDEQYF.

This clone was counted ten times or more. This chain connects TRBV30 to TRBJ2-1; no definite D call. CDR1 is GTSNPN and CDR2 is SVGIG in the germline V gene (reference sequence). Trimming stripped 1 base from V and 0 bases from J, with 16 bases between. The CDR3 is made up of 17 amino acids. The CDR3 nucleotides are TGTGCCTGGAGTGAGGGTTGGGGTTCGGGCTCCTACAATGAGCAGTTCTTC. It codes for CAWSEGWGSGSYNEQFF.

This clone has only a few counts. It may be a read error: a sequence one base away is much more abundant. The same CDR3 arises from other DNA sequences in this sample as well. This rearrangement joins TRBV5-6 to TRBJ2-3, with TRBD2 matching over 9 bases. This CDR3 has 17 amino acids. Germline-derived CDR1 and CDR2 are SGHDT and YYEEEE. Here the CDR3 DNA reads TGTGCCAGCAGCTCCGGGAGTAGCGGGAGATACACAGATACACAGTATTTT. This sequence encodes CASSSGSSGRYTDTQYF.

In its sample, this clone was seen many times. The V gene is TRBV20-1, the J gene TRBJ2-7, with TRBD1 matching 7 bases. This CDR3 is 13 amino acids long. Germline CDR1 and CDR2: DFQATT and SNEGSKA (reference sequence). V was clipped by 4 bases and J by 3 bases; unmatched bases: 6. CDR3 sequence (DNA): TGCAGTGCTAACAGGGGCGTTCTCTACGAGCAGTACTTC. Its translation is CSANRGVLYEQYF.

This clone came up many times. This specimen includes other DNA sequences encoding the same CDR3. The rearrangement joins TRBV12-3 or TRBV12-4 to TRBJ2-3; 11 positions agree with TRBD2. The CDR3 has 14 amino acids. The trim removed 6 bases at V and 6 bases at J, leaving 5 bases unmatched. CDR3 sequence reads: CASSPGLAVDTQYF. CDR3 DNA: TGTGCCAGCAGCCCGGGACTAGCGGTGGATACGCAGTATTTT.

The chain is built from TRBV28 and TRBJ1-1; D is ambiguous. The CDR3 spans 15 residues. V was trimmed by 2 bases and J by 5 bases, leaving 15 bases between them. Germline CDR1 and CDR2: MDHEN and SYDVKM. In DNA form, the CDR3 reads TGTGCCAGCAGTTTACGGAGGGTCCGAGAAACTGAAGCTTTCTTT. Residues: CASSLRRVRETEAFF.

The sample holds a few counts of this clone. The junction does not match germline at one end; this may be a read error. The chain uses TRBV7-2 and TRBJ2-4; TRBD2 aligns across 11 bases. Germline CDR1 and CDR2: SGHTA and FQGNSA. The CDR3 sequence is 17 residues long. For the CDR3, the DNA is TGTTCCAGCAGCTTTTTAGCGGGAGGGCCGGCCAAAAACATTCAGTACTTC. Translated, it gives CSSSFLAGGPAKNIQYF. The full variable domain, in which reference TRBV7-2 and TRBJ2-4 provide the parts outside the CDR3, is GAGVSQSPSNKVTEKGKDVELRCDPISGHTALYWYRQSLGQGLEFLIYFQGNSAPDKSGLPSDRFSAERTGGSVSTLTIQRTQQEDSAVYLCSSSFLAGGPAKNIQYFGAGTRLSVL.

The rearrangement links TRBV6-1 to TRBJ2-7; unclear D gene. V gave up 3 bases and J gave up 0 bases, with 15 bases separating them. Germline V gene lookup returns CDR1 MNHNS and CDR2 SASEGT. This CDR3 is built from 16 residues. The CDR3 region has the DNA TGTGCCAGCAGTGAGGCGTGCATGGTATCCTCCTACGAGCAGTACTTC. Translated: CASSEACMVSSYEQYF.

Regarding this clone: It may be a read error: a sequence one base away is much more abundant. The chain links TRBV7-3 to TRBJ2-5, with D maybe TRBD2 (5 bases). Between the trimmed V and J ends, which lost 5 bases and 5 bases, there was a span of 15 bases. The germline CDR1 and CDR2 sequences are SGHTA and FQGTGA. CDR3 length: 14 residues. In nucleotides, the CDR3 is TGTGCCAGCAGCCTCGGAGGTGTGTTCGAGACCCAGTACTTC. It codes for CASSLGGVFETQYF.

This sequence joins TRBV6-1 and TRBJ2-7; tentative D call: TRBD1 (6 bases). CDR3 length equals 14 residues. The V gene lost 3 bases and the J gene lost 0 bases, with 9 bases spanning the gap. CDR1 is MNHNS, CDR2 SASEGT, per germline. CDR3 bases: TGTGCCAGCAGTGAGGGGGCGAGCTCCTACGAGCAGTACTTC. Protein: CASSEGASSYEQYF.

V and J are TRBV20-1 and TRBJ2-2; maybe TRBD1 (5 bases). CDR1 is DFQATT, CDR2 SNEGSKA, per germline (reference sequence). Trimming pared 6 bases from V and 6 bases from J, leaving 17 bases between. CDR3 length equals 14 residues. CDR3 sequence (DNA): TGCAGTGCCTCATGGGGCCCCCTCCCCGGGGAGCTGTTTTTT. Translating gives CSASWGPLPGELFF.

The CDR3 here is CSSPAGASVSDEQYF. CDR3 nucleotides: TGCAGTTCTCCAGCTGGGGCTAGCGTGAGCGACGAGCAGTACTTC. The V gene is TRBV20-1, the J gene TRBJ2-7; tentatively, D is TRBD2 (6 bases). Germline V gene data show CDR1 as DFQATT and CDR2 as SNEGSKA (reference sequence). This CDR3 is built from 15 residues. Trimming left V 8 bases short and J 5 bases short, with 25 bases between.

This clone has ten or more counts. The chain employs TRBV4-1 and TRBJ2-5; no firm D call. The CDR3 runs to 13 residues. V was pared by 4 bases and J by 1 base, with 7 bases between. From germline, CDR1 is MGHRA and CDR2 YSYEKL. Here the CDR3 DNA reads TGCGCCAGCAGCCGCCGATTCCAAGAGACCCAGTACTTC. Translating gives CASSRRFQETQYF.

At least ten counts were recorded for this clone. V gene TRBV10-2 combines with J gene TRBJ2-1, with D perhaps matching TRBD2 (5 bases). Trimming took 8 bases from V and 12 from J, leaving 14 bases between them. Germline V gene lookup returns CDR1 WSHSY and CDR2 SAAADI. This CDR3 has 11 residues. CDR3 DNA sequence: TGCGCCAGCTCGGGCAACGAGGGGCAGTTCTTC. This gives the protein CASSGNEGQFF.

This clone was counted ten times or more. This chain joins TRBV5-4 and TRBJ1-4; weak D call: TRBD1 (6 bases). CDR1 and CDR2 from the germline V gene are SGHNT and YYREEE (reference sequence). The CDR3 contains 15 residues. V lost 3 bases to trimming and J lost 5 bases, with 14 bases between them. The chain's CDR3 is CASSYGGRENEKLFF. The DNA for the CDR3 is TGTGCCAGCAGCTACGGGGGCAGAGAAAATGAAAAACTGTTTTTT. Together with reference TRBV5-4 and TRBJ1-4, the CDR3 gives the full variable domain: ETGVTQSPTHLIKTRGQQVTLRCSSQSGHNTVSWYQQALGQGPQFIFQYYREEENGRGNFPPRFSGLQFPNYSSELNVNALELDDSALYLCASSYGGRENEKLFFGSGTQLSVL.